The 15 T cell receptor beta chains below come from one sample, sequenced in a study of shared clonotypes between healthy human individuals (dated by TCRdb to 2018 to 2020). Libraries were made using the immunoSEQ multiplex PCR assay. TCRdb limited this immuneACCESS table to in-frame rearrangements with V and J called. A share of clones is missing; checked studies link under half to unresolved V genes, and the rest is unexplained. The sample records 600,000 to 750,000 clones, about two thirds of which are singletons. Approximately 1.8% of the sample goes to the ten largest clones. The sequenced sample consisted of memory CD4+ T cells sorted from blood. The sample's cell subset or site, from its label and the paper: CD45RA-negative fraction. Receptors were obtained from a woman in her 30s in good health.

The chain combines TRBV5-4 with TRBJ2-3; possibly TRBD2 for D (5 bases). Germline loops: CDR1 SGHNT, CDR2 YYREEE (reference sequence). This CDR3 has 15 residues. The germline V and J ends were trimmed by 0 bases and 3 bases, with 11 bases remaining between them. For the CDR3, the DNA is TGTGCCAGCAGCTTGGGGTCTGGGAGTACAGATACGCAGTATTTT. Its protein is CASSLGSGSTDTQYF.

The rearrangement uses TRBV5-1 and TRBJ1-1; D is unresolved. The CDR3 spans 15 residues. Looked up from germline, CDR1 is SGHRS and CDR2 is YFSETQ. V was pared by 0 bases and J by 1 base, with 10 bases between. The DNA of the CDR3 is TGCGCCAGCAGCTTGGCCGCGGGAAAGAACACTGAAGCTTTCTTT. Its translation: CASSLAAGKNTEAFF.

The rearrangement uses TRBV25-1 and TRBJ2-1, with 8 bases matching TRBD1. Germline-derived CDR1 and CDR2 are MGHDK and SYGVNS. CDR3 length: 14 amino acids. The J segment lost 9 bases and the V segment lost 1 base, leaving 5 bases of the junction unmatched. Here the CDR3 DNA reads TGTGCCAGCAGTGAATTCCCCAGGGGGCGTGAGCAGTTCTTC. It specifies CASSEFPRGREQFF.

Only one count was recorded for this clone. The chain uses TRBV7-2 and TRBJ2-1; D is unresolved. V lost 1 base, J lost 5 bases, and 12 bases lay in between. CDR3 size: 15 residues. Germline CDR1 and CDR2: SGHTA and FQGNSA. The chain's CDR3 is CASSLVLSGDNEQFF. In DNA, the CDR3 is TGTGCCAGCAGCTTAGTACTCAGTGGGGACAATGAGCAGTTCTTC.

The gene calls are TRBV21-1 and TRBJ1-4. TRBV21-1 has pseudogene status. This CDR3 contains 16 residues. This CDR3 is CASSPRMGRSNEKLFF. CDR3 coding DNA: TGTGCCAGCAGCCCTCGGATGGGTCGGAGTAATGAAAAACTGTTTTTT.

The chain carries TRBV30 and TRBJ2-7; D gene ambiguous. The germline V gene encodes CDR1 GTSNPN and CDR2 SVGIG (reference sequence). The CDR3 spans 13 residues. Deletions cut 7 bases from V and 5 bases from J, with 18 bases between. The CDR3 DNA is TGTGCCTCAAATTATCGGTCCTTGGACGAGCAGTACTTC. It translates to CASNYRSLDEQYF.

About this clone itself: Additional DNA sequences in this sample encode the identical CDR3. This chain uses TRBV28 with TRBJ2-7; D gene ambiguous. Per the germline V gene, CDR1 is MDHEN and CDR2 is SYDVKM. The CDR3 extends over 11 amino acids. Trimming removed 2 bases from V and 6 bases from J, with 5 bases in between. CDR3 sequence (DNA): TGTGCCAGCAGTTTAAGGCGCGAGCAGTACTTC. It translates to CASSLRREQYF.

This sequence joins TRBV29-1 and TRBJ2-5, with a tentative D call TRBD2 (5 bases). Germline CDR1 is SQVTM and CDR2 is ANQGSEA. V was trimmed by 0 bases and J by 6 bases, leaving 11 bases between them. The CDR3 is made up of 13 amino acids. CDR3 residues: CSVEESGPQTQYF. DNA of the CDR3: TGCAGCGTTGAAGAGAGCGGCCCCCAGACCCAGTACTTC.

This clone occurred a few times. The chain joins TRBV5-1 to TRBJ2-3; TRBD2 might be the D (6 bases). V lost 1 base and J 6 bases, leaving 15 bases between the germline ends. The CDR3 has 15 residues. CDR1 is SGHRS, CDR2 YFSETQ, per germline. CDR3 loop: CASSLLGRASDTQYF. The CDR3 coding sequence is TGCGCCAGCAGCTTGCTCGGGAGAGCCTCCGATACGCAGTATTTT.

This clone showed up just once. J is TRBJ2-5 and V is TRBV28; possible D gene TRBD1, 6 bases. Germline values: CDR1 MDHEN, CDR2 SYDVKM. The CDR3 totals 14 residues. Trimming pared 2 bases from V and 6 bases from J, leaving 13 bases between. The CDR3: CASSLMGAQKTQYF. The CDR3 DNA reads TGTGCCAGCAGTTTAATGGGGGCGCAGAAGACCCAGTACTTC.

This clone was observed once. CDR3 nucleotide sequence: TGTGCCAGCAGTGACTACAGACTAGCGGGAGGGCTAGAGCAGTACTTC. Translating gives CASSDYRLAGGLEQYF. The genes are TRBV28 and TRBJ2-7, with 14 bases that match TRBD2. CDR3 size: 16 residues. Per the germline V gene, CDR1 is MDHEN and CDR2 is SYDVKM. The V and J ends lost 5 bases and 7 bases, in that order; junction bases with no gene match: 10.

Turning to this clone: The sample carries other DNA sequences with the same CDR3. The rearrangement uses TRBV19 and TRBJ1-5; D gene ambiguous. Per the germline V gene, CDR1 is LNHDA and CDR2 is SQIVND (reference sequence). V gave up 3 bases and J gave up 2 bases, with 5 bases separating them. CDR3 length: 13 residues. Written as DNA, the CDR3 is TGTGCCAGTAGTATGAAGGGCAATCAGCCCCAGCATTTT. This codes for CASSMKGNQPQHF.

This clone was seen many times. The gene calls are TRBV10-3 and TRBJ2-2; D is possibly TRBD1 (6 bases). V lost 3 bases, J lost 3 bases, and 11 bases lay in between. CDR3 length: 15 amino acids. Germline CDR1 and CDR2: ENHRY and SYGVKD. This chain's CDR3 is CAISERTVYTGELFF. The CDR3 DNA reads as TGTGCCATCAGTGAACGGACAGTTTACACCGGGGAGCTGTTTTTT.

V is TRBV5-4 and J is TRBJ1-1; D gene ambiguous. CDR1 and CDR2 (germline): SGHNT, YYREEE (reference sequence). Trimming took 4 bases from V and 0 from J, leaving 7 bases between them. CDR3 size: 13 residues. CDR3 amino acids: CASSRVLNTEAFF. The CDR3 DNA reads TGTGCCAGCAGCCGAGTATTGAACACTGAAGCTTTCTTT.

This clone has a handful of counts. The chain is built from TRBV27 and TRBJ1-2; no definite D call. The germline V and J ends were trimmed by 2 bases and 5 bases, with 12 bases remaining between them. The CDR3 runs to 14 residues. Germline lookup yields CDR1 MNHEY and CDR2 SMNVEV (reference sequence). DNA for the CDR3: TGTGCCAGCAGTTTAAAAGTGCTAGCTTATGGCTACACCTTC. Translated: CASSLKVLAYGYTF.